These T cell receptor beta chains were read from a single sample in a study of OX40 agonist ivuxolimab in advanced cancers. The method was immunoSEQ multiplex PCR; TCRdb's version includes in-frame clones alone and lacks a portion of them. The sample carries about 74,000 clones, 85% to 90% recorded once. The material sequenced was CD4+ or CD8+ T cells sorted from blood, taken in a trial of the OX40 agonist ivuxolimab. The receptors were sampled from an adult with an advanced solid tumor such as melanoma, head and neck, liver or kidney cancer. Each CDR3 is given with its conserved first and last residue. A D gene is named only where the DNA matches it firmly. The listing skips clone size in some rows; elsewhere it reads once, few, many or a size class.

V gene	D gene	J gene	clone size	CDR3 DNA	CDR3 protein
TRBV7-2	.	TRBJ2-7	.	TGTGCCAGCAGCTTATCGGGCCCCAGTTATGTGGAGCAGTACTTC	CASSLSGPSYVEQYF
TRBV14	.	TRBJ2-2	.	TGTGCCAGCAGCCAAGTTTTCCTCACCGGGGAGCTGTTTTTT	CASSQVFLTGELFF
TRBV6-1	.	TRBJ2-1	.	TGTGCCAGCAGAGGGACCCTCGACTACAATGAGCAGTTCTTC	CASRGTLDYNEQFF
TRBV27	TRBD2	TRBJ2-1	.	TGTGCCAGCTTCAGAGCGGGAGGATACAATGAGCAGTTCTTC	CASFRAGGYNEQFF
TRBV5-8	TRBD2	TRBJ2-4	once	TGTGCCAGCAGCTTGGCGAGGGCTAGCGGGAGTGGAAACATTCAGTACTTC	CASSLARASGSGNIQYF
TRBV28	.	TRBJ2-3	.	TGTGCCAGCAGTCCGAACGGGGGGCAAGGTACAGATACGCAGTATTTT	CASSPNGGQGTDTQYF
TRBV7-3	.	TRBJ2-7	.	TGTGCCAGCAGCATACTTCAGGGTAGCGAGCAGTACTTC	CASSILQGSEQYF
TRBV6-5	.	TRBJ1-2	.	TGTGCCAGCAGTTACTCGGGACACCTCTATGGCTACACCTTC	CASSYSGHLYGYTF
TRBV2	.	TRBJ2-5	.	TGTGCCAGCAGTGAAAACTCAGGGGCGAAGACCCAGTACTTC	CASSENSGAKTQYF
TRBV7-2	TRBD2	TRBJ2-3	.	TGTGCCAGCAGCTTAGGAAGGCTAGCGGGAGTGACAGATACGCAGTATTTT	CASSLGRLAGVTDTQYF
TRBV6-5	TRBD1	TRBJ2-7	.	TGTGCCAGCACTATGGACAGGGCGGGCTACGAGCAGTACTTC	CASTMDRAGYEQYF
TRBV28	TRBD1	TRBJ2-7	.	TGTGCCAGCAGTTTACTTCTTGGGGGACAGGGGGCGCGTGGGTACGAGCAGTACTTC	CASSLLLGGQGARGYEQYF
TRBV7-7	.	TRBJ2-7	.	TGTGCCAGCAGCCGACAGGCCTCCTACGAGCAGTACTTC	CASSRQASYEQYF
TRBV19	.	TRBJ1-2	.	TGTGCCAGCCTACAGGGACCTAACTATGGCTACACCTTC	CASLQGPNYGYTF
TRBV7-2	TRBD1	TRBJ2-7	.	TGTGCCAGCAGCCCTCGGGACAGGGGTCCCTACGAGCAGTACTTC	CASSPRDRGPYEQYF
TRBV19	TRBD2	TRBJ2-5	.	TGTGCCAGTAGGGCACCGGGGGGTCAAGAGACCCAGTACTTC	CASRAPGGQETQYF
TRBV27	.	TRBJ2-3	.	TGTGCCAGCAGTTCCGAGGGACACAGCCTTAGCACAGATACGCAGTATTTT	CASSSEGHSLSTDTQYF
TRBV9	.	TRBJ1-3	once	TGTGCCAGCAGCGTAGCTGAGGGCAACTCTGGAAACACCATATATTTT	CASSVAEGNSGNTIYF
TRBV11-2	TRBD1	TRBJ2-7	.	TGTGCCAGCAGCTTAGTATGGCAGGGGGCCTACGAGCAGTACTTC	CASSLVWQGAYEQYF
TRBV2	.	TRBJ2-7	.	TGTGCCAGCAGTCTTACGGGGGAGCAGTACTTC	CASSLTGEQYF
TRBV5-4	.	TRBJ2-1	.	TGTGCCAGCAGCTTGGCCAGCGGAGACTACAATGAGCAGTTCTTC	CASSLASGDYNEQFF
TRBV5-5	TRBD2	TRBJ2-3	.	TGTGCCAGCAGCTGGACTAGCGGGACAGATACGCAGTATTTT	CASSWTSGTDTQYF